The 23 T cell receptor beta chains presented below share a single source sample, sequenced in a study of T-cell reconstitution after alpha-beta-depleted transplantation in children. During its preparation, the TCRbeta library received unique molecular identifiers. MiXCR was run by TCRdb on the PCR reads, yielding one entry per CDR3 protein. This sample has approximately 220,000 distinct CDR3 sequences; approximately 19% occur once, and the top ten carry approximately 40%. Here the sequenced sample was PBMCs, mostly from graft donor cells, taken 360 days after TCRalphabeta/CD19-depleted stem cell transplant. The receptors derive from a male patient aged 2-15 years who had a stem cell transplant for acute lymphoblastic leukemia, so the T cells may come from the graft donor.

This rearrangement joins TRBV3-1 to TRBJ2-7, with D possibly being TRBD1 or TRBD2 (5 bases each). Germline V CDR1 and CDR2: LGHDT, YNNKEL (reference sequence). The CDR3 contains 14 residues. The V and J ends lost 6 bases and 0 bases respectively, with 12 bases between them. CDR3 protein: CASRRDGASYEQYF. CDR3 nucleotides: TGTGCCAGCAGACGAGACGGGGCCTCCTACGAGCAGTACTTC.

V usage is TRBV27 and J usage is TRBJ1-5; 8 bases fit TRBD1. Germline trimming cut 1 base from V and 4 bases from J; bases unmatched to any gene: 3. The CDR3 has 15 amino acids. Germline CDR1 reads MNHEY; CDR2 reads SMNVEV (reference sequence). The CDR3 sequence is CASSLYRTGNQPQHF. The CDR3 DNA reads TGTGCCAGCAGTTTATACCGGACAGGGAATCAGCCCCAGCATTTT.

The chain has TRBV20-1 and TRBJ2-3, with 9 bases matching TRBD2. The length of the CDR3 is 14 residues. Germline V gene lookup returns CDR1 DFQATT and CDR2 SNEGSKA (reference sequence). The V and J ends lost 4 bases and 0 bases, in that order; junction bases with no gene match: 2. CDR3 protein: CSAMGLASTDTQYF. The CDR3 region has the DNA TGCAGTGCTATGGGACTAGCTAGCACAGATACGCAGTATTTT.

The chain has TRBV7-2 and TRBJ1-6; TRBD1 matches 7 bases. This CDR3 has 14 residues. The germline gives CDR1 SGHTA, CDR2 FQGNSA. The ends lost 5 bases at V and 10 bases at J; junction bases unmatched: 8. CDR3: CASSPRQGSSPLHF. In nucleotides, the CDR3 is TGTGCCAGCAGCCCAAGACAGGGATCCTCACCCCTCCACTTT. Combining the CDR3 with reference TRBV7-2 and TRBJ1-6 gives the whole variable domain GAGVSQSPSNKVTEKGKDVELRCDPISGHTALYWYRQSLGQGLEFLIYFQGNSAPDKSGLPSDRFSAERTGGSVSTLTIQRTQQEDSAVYLCASSPRQGSSPLHFGNGTRLTVT.

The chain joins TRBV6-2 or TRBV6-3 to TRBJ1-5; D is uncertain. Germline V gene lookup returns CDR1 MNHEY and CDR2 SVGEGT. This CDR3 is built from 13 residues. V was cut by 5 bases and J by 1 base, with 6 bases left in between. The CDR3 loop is CASSGMSNQPQHF. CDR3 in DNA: TGTGCCAGCAGTGGTATGAGCAATCAGCCCCAGCATTTT.

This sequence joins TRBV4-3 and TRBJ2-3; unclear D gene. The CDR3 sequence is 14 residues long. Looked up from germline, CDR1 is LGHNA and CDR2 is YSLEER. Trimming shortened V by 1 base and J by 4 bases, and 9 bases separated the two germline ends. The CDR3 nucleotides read TGCGCCAGCAGCCAAGCGGACCGAGCAGATACGCAGTATTTT. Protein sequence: CASSQADRADTQYF.

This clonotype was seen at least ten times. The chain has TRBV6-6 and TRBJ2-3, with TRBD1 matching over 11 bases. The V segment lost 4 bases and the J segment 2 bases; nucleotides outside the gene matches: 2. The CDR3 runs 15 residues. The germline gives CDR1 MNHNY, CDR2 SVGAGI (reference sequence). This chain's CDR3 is CASSSGQGATDTQYF. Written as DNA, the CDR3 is TGTGCCAGCAGTTCCGGACAGGGGGCCACAGATACGCAGTATTTT.

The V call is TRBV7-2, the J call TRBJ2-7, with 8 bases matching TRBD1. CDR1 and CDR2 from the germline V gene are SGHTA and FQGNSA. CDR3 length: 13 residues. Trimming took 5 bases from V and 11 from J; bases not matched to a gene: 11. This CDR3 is CASSLDEPDREYF. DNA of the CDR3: TGTGCCAGCAGCCTCGACGAACCGGACAGGGAGTACTTC.

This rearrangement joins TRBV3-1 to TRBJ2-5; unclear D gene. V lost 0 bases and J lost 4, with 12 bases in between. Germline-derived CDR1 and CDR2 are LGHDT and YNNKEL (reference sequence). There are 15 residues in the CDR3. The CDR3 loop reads CASSQDSPRSETQYF. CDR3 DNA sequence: TGTGCCAGCAGCCAAGATAGTCCTAGGTCAGAGACCCAGTACTTC.

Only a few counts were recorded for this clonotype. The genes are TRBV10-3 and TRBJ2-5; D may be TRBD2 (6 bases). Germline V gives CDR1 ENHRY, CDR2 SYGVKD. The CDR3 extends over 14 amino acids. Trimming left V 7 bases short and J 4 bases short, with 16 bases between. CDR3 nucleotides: TGTGCCATCACCCCGGGACTGGGGACAGAGACCCAGTACTTC. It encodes CAITPGLGTETQYF.

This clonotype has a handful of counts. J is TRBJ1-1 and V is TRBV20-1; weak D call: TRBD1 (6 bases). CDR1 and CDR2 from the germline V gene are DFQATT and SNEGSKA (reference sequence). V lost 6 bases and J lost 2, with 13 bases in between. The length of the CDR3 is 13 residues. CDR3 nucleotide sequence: TGCAGTGCGATAAGGGGGTTTAACACTGAAGCTTTCTTT. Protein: CSAIRGFNTEAFF.

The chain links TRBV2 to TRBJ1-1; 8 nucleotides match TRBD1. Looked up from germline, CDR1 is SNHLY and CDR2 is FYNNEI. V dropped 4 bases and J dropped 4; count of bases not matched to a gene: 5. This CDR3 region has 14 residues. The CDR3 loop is CASSAETGGTEAFF. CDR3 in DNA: TGTGCCAGCAGTGCCGAAACAGGGGGCACTGAAGCTTTCTTT.

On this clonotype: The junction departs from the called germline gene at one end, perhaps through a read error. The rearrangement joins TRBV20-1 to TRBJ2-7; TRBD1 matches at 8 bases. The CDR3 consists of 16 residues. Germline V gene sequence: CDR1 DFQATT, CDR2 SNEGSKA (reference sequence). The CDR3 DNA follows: TGCTGTGCTAGAGACCAAGGACAGGGTGGAGACTACGAGCAGTACTTC. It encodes CCARDQGQGGDYEQYF.

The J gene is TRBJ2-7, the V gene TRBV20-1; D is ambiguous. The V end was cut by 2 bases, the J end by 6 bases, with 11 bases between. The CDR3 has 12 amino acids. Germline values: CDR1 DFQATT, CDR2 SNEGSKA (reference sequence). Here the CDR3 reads CSARPERFEQYF. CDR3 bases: TGCAGTGCTAGACCCGAAAGGTTCGAGCAGTACTTC.

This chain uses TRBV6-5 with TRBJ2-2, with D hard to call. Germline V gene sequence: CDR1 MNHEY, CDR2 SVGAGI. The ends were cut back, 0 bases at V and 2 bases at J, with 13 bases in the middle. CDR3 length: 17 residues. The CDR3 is CASSYSSLGLNTGELFF. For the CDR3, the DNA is TGTGCCAGCAGTTACTCGTCTCTAGGGTTAAACACCGGGGAGCTGTTTTTT.

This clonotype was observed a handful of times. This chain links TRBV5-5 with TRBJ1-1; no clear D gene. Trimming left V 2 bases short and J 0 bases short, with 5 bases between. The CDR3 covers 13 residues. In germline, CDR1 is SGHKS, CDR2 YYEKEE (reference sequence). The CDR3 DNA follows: TGTGCCAGCAGCTTTTTCATGAACACTGAAGCTTTCTTT. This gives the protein CASSFFMNTEAFF.

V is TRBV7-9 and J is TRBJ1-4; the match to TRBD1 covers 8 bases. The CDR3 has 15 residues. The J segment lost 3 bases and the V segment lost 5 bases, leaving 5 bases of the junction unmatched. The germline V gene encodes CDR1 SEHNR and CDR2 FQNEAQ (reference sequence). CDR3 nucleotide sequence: TGTGCCAGCAGCCTCCAACAGGGGGCTAATGAAAAACTGTTTTTT. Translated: CASSLQQGANEKLFF.

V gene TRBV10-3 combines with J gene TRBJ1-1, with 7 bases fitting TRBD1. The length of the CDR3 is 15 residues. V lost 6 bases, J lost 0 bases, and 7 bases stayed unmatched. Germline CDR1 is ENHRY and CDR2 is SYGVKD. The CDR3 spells CAIRAGGDMNTEAFF. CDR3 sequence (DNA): TGTGCCATCAGAGCAGGGGGGGACATGAACACTGAAGCTTTCTTT.

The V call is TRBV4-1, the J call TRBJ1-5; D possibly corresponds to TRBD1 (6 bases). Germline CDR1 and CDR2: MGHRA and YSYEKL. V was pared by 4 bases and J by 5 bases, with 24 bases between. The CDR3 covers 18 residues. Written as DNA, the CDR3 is TGCGCCAGCAGCCCCCCCCCAGGGGCGAAAGGCCCGCATCAGCCCCAGCATTTT. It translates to CASSPPPGAKGPHQPQHF.

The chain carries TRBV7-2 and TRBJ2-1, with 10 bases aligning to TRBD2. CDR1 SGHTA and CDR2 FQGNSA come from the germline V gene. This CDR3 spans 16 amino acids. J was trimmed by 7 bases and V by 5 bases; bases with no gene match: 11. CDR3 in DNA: TGTGCCAGCAGCCCCCACCCTAGCGGGAGAAGGAATGAGCAGTTCTTC. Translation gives CASSPHPSGRRNEQFF.

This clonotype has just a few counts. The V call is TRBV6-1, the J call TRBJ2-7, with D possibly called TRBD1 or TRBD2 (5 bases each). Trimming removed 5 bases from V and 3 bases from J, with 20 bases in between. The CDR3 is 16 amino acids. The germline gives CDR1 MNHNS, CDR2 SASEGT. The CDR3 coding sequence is TGTGCCAGCAGTCCTGATGAGAACCGGGACCTCTACGAGCAGTACTTC. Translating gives CASSPDENRDLYEQYF.

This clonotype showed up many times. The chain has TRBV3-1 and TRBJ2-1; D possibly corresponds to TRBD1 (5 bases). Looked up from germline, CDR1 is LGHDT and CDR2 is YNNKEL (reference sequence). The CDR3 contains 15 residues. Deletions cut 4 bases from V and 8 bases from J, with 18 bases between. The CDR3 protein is CASSPTGQVIHEQFF. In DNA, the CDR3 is TGTGCCAGCAGCCCAACAGGACAAGTGATTCATGAGCAGTTCTTC.

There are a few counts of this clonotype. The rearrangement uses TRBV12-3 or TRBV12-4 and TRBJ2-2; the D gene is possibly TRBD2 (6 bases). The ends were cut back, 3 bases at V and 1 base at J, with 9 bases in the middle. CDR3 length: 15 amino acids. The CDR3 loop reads CASSLRGVNTGELFF. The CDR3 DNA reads TGTGCCAGCAGTTTGCGGGGTGTGAACACCGGGGAGCTGTTTTTT.